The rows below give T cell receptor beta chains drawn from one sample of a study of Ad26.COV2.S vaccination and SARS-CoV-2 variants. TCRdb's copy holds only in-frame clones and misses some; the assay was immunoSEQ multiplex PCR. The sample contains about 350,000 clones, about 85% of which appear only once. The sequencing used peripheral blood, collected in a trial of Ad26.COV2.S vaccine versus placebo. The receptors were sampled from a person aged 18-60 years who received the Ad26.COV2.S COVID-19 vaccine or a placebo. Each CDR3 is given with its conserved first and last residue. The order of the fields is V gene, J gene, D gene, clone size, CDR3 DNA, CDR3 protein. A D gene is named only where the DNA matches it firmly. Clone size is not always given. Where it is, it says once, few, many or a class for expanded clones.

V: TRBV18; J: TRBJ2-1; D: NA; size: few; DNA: TGTGCCAGCTCACCAGGCATATCAAATGAGCAGTTCTTC; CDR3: CASSPGISNEQFF
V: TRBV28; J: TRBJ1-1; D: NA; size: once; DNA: TGTGCCAGCAGGGGGTGGGGTGAGGGGACGAGAGTCACTGAAGCTTTCTTT; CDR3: CASRGWGEGTRVTEAFF
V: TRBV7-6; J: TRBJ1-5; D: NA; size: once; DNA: TGTGCCAGCAGCTTAGAGGGAGGGGGTTCGAATCAGCCCCAGCATTTT; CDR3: CASSLEGGGSNQPQHF
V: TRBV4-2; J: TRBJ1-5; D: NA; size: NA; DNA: TGTGCCAGCAGCCAAGGAGGGGGGGTCTTCAATCAGCCCCAGCATTTT; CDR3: CASSQGGGVFNQPQHF
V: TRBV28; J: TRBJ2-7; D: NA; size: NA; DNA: TGTGCCAGCAGTTTGCGACTCCGTTACTACGAGCAGTACTTC; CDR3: CASSLRLRYYEQYF
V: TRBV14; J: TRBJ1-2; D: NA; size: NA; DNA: TGTGCCAGCAGCCAAGAGTCCGTGAGGCTAGGGGGCTACACCTTC; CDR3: CASSQESVRLGGYTF
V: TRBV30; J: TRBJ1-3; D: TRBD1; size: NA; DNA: TGTGCCTGGAGTGTAATGGACAGGATAATCTCTGGAAACACCATATATTTT; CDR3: CAWSVMDRIISGNTIYF
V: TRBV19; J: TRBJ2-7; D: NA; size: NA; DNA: TGTGCCAGTAGCCTCGGTAGGGGTGAGCAGTACTTC; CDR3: CASSLGRGEQYF
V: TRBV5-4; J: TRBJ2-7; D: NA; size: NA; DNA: TGTGCCAGCAGCTTTGCAGGGCCTCGAGTGGGCTACGAGCAGTACTTC; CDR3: CASSFAGPRVGYEQYF
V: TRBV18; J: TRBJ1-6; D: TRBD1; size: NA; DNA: TGTGCCAGCTCAACCCTTCAGGGGGCGAATTCACCCCTCCACTTT; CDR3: CASSTLQGANSPLHF
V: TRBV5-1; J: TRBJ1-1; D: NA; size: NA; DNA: TGCGCCAGCAGCTTGGAACCTTTGAACACTGAAGCTTTCTTT; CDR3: CASSLEPLNTEAFF
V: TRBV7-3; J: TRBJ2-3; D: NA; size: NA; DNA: TGTGCCAGCAGCTTAGCGGGCCTTAGCACAGATACGCAGTATTTT; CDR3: CASSLAGLSTDTQYF
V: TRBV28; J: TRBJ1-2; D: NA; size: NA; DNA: TGTGCCAGCAGCCAGGCAGCCTCTAACTATGGCTACACCTTC; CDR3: CASSQAASNYGYTF
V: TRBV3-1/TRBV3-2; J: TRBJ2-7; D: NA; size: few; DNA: TGTGCCAGCAGCCAAGGGGGTCGCGGCTACGAGCAGTACTTC; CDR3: CASSQGGRGYEQYF
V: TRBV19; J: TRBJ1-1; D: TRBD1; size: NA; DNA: TGTGCCAGTAGTCCTCGGACAGGGGGACCCCCTGAAGCTTTCTTT; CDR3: CASSPRTGGPPEAFF
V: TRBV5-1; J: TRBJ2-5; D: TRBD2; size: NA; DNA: TGCGCCAGCAGCTCCGGGACTAGCGGGGGTTTTTGGGAGACCCAGTACTTC; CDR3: CASSSGTSGGFWETQYF
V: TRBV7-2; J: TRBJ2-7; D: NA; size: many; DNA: TGTGCCAGCAGCTTAGAGGACTTTTTCTACGAGCAGTACTTC; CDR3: CASSLEDFFYEQYF
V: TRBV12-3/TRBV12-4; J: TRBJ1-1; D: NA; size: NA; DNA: TGTGCCAGCAGTTGGGCACGAGAGACTGAAGCTTTCTTT; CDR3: CASSWARETEAFF
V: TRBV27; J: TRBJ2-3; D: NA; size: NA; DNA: TGTGCCAGCAGTTTCCAGGCCACAGATACGCAGTATTTT; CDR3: CASSFQATDTQYF
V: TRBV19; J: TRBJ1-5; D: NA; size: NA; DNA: TGTGCCAGTGGGGTCGGCGGATTGCGACAGCCCCAGCATTTT; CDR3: CASGVGGLRQPQHF
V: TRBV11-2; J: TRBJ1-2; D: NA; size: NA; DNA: TGTGCCAGCAGCTTACTGGTAGGAGCAGGGCTCCCAGGTGGCTACACCTTC; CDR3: CASSLLVGAGLPGGYTF
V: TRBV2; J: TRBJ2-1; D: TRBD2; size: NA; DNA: TGTGCCAGCAGTGTTGCGTTAGCGGGGGACTCCTACAATGAGCAGTTCTTC; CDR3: CASSVALAGDSYNEQFF
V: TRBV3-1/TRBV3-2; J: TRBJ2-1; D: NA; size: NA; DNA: TGTGCCAGCAGCGCCCCAGGGGAATGGCAGTTCTTC; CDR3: CASSAPGEWQFF
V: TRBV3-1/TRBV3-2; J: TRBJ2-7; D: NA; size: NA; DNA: TGTGCCAGCAGCCACCCCGGACAGCGCTTGGAGTACTTC; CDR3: CASSHPGQRLEYF
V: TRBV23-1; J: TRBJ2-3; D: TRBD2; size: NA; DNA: TGCGCCAGCAGTCCCACGAGAGCCCAAGCGGGGGGCCAAAGCACAGATACGCAGTATTTT; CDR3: CASSPTRAQAGGQSTDTQYF
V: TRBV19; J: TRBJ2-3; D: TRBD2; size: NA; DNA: TGTGCCAGTAGTAAAAGGGGACTAGCGGGTAGCACAGATACGCAGTATTTT; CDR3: CASSKRGLAGSTDTQYF